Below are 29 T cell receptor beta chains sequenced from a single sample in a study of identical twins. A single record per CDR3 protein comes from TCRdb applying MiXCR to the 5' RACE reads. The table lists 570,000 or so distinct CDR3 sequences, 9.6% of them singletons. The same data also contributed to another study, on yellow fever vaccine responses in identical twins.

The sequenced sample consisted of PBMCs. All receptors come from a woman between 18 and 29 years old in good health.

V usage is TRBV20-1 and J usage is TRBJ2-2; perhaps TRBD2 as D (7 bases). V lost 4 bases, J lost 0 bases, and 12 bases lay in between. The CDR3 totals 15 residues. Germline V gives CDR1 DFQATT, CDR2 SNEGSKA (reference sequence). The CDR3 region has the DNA TGCAGTGCTACACCGGGGGGCCCGAACACCGGGGAGCTGTTTTTT. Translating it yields CSATPGGPNTGELFF.

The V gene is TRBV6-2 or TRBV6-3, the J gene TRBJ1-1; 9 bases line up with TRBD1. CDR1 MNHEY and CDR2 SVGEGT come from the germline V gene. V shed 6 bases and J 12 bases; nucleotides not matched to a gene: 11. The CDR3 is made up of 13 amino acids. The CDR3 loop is CASRRTGAFLPFF. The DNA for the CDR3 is TGTGCCAGCAGGAGGACAGGGGCCTTCCTTCCTTTCTTT.

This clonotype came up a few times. The CDR3 reads CASSQEVRGLQETQYF. The CDR3, as DNA: TGCGCCAGCAGCCAAGAAGTGCGGGGACTCCAAGAGACCCAGTACTTC. This chain uses TRBV4-3 with TRBJ2-5, with D possibly being TRBD2 (6 bases). With 0 bases removed from V and 1 base from J, the gap between germline ends came to 12 bases. The CDR3 totals 16 residues. CDR1 is LGHNA and CDR2 is YSLEER in the germline V gene.

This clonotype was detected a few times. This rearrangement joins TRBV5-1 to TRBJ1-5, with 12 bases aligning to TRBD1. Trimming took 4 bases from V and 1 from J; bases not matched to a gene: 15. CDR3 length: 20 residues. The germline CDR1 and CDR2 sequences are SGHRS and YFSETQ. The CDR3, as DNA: TGCGCCAGCAGCCCTAAGGGGTATCCGGGACAGGGGGCCAGCAATCAGCCCCAGCATTTT. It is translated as CASSPKGYPGQGASNQPQHF.

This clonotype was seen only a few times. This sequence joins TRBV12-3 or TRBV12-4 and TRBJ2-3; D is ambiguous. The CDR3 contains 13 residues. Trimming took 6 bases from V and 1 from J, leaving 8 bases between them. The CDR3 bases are TGTGCCAGCAGACTGCCGGGCACAGATACGCAGTATTTT. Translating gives CASRLPGTDTQYF.

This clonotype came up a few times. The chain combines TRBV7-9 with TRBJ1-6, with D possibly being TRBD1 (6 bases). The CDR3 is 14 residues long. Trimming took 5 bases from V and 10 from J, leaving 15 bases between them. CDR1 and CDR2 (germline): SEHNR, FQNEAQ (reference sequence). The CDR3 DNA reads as TGTGCCAGCAGCCCTACAGGGTCTCGATCACCCCTCCACTTT. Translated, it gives CASSPTGSRSPLHF.

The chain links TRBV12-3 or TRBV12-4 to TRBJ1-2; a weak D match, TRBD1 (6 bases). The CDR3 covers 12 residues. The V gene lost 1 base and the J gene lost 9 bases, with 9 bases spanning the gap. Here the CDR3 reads CASSLDRVSYTF. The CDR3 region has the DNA TGTGCCAGCAGTTTAGACAGGGTCAGCTACACCTTC.

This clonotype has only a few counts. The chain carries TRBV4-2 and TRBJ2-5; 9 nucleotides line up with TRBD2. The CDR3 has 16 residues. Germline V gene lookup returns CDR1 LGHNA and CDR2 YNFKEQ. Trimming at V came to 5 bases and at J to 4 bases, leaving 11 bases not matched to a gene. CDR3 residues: CASSEVGAGGRETQYF. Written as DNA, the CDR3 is TGTGCCAGCAGCGAGGTCGGAGCGGGAGGACGAGAGACCCAGTACTTC.

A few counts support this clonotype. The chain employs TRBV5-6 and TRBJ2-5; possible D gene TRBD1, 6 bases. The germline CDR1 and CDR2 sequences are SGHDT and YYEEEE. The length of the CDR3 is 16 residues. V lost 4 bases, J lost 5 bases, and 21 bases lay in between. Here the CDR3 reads CASSINRVRALETQYF. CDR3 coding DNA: TGTGCCAGCAGCATAAACAGGGTCAGAGCACTGGAGACCCAGTACTTC.

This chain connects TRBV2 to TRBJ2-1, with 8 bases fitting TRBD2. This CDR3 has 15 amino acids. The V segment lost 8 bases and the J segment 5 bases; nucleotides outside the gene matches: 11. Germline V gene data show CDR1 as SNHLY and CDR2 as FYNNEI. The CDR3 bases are TGTGCCAGCCAAATTAGCGGGATATCTCACAATGAGCAGTTCTTC. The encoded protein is CASQISGISHNEQFF.

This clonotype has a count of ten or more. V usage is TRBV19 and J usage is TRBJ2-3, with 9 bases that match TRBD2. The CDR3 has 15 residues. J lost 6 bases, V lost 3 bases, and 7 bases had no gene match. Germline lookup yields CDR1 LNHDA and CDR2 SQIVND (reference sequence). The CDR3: CASSIIAGVTDTQYF. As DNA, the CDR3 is TGTGCCAGTAGTATCATAGCGGGAGTTACCGATACGCAGTATTTT. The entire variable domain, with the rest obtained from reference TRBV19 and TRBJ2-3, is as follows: DGGITQSPKYLFRKEGQNVTLSCEQNLNHDAMYWYRQDPGQGLRLIYYSQIVNDFQKGDIAEGYSVSREKKESFPLTVTSAQKNPTAFYLCASSIIAGVTDTQYFGPGTRLTVL.

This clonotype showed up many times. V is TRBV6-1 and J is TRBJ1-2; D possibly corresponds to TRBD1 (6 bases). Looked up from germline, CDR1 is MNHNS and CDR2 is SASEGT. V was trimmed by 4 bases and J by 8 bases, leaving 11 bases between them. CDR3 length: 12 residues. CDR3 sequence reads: CASSVRGGGYTF. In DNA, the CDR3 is TGTGCCAGCAGTGTTAGGGGGGGAGGCTACACCTTC.

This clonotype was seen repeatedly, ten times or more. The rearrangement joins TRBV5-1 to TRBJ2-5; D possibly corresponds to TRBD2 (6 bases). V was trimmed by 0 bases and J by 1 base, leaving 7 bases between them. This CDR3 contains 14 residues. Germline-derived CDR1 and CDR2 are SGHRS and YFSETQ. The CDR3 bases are TGCGCCAGCAGCTTGGGGGGGGTCCAAGAGACCCAGTACTTC. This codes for CASSLGGVQETQYF.

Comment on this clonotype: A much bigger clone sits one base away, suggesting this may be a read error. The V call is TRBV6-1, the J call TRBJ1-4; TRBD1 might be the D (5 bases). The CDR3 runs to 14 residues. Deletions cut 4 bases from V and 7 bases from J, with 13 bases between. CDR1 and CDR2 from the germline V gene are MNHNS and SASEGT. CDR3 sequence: CASSARGLAEKLFF. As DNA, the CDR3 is TGTGCCAGCAGTGCACGGGGCTTGGCTGAAAAACTGTTTTTT.

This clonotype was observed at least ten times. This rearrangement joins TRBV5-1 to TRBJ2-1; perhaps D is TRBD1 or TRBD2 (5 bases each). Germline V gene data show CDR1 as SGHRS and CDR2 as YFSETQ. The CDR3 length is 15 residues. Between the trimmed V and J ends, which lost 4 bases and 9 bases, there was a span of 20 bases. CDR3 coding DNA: TGCGCCAGCAGCCCATCGGATCCGGGACGCGGTGAGCAGTTCTTC. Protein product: CASSPSDPGRGEQFF.

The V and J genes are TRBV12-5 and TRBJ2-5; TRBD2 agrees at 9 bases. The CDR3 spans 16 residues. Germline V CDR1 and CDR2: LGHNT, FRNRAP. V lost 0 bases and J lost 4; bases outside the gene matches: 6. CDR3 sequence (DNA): TGTGCTAGTGGTTTGGTGTCGACTAGCGGACTAGAGACCCAGTACTTC. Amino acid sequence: CASGLVSTSGLETQYF.

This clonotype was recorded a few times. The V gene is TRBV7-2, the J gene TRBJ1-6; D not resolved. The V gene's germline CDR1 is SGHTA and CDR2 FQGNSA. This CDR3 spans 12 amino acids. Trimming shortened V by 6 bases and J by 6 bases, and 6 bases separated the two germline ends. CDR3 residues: CASSTLNSPLHF. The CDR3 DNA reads TGTGCCAGCAGTACCCTTAATTCACCCCTCCACTTT.

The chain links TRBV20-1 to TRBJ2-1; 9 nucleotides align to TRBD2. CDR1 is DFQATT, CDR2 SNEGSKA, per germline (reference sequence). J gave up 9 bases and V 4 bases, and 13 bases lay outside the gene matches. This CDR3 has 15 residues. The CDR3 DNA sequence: TGCAGTGCTACATATAGCGGGAGCGCCAGGGGTGAGCAGTTCTTC. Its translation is CSATYSGSARGEQFF.

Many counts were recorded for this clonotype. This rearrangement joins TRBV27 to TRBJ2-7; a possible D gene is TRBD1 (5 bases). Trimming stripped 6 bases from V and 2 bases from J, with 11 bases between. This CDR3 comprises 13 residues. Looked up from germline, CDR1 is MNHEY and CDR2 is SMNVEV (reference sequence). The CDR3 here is CASSLKGPYEQYF. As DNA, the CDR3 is TGTGCCAGCAGCTTAAAGGGGCCCTACGAGCAGTACTTC.

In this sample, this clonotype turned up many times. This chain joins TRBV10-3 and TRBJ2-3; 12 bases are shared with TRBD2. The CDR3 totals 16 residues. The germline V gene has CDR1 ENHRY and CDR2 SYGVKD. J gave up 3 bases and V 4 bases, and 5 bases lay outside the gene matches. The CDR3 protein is CAISGRTSGDTDTQYF. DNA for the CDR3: TGTGCCATCAGTGGGAGGACTAGCGGGGATACAGATACGCAGTATTTT.

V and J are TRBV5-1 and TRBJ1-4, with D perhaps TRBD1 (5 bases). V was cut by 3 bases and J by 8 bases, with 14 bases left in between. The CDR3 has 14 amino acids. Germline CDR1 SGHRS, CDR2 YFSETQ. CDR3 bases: TGCGCCAGCAGCTGGCGAGGGGAAGAAGAAAAACTGTTTTTT. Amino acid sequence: CASSWRGEEEKLFF.

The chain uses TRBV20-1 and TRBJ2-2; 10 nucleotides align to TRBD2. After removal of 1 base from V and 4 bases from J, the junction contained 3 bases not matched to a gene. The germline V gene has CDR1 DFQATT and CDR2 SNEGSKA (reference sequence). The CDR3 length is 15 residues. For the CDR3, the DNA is TGCAGTGCTAGAGCGGGACTAGCGCGCACCGGGGAGCTGTTTTTT. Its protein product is CSARAGLARTGELFF.

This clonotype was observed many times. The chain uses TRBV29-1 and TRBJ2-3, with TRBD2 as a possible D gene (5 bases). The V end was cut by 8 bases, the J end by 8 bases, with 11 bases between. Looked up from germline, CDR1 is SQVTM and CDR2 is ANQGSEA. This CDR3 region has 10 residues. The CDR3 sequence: CSTSGVTQYF. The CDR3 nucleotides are TGCAGCACCTCCGGGGTTACGCAGTATTTT.

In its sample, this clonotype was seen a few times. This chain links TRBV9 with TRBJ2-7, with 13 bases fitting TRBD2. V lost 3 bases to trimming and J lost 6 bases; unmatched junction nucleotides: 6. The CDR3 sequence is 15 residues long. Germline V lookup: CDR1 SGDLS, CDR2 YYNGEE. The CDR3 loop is CASSGVGTSGVEQYF. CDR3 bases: TGTGCCAGCAGCGGGGTTGGGACTAGCGGGGTCGAGCAGTACTTC.

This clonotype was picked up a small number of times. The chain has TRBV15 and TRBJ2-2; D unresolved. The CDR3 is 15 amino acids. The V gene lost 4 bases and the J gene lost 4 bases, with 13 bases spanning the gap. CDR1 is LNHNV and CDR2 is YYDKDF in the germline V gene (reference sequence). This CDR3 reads CATSISHLPTGELFF. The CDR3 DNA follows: TGTGCCACCAGCATATCGCATTTACCCACCGGGGAGCTGTTTTTT.

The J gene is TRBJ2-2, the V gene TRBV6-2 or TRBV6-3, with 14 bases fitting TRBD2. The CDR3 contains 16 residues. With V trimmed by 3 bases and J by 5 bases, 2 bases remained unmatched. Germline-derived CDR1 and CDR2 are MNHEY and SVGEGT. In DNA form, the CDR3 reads TGTGCCAGCAGTTATGGGACTAGCGGGAGAACCGGGGAGCTGTTTTTT. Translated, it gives CASSYGTSGRTGELFF.

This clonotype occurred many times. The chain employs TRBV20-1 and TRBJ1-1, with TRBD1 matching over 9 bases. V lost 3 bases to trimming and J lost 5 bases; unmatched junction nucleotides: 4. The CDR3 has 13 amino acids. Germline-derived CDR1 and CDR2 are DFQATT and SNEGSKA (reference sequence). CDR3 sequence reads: CSARGQGGTEAFF. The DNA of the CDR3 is TGCAGTGCTAGGGGACAGGGAGGGACTGAAGCTTTCTTT.

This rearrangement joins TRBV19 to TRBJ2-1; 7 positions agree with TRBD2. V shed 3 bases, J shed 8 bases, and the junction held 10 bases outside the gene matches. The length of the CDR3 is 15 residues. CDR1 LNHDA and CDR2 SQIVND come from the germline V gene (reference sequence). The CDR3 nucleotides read TGTGCCAGTAGTATCACGCCTAGCGGTCTTGATGAGCAGTTCTTC. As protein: CASSITPSGLDEQFF.

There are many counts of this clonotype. CDR3 DNA: TGCAGCGTACGTGGGACAGTGAACACCGGGGAGCTGTTTTTT. Its protein product is CSVRGTVNTGELFF. The chain uses TRBV29-1 and TRBJ2-2; 7 nucleotides agree with TRBD1. The CDR3 runs to 14 residues. The V gene's germline CDR1 is SQVTM and CDR2 ANQGSEA. J was trimmed by 1 base and V by 6 bases; bases with no gene match: 5.